This entry concerns a single T cell receptor (beta chain). Treatment given: oral pan-JAK inhibitor, 5-10 mg twice daily. The CDR3 sequence is 15 residues long. Germline V gene data show CDR1 as SNHLY and CDR2 as FYNNEI. V lost 6 bases to trimming and J lost 0 bases, with 14 bases between them. This sample stems from a study of CD8+ T cells in alopecia areata. Sequencing relied on a cDNA template that was reverse transcribed from extracted RNA. Only in-frame clones appear in the TCRdb table, and some are missing; sequencing was by immunoSEQ multiplex PCR. The sample includes around 150,000 clones, roughly 80% of them seen just once.

The rearrangement joins TRBV2 to TRBJ1-1; D uncertain. The TCR comes from a human donor with alopecia areata. The specimen was CD8+ T cells sorted from blood, collected at week 4, from a patient treated with tofacitinib. The CDR3 DNA reads TGTGCCAGCAGCGCTTCTGACGGCATGAACACTGAAGCTTTCTTT. Translating gives CASSASDGMNTEAFF.